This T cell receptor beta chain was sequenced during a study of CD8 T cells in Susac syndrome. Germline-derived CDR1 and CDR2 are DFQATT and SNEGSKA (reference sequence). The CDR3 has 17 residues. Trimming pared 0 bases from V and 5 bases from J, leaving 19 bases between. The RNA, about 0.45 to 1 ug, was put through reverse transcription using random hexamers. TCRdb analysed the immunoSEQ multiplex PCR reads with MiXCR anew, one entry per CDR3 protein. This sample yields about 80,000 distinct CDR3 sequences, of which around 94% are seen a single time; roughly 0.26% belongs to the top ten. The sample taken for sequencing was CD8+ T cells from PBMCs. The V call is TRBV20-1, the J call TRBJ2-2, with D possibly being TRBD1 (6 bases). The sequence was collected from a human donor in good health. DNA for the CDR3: TGCAGTGCTAGAGATCCCGCAGGGGTCCGGCCTACCGGGGAGCTGTTTTTT. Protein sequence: CSARDPAGVRPTGELFF.